This record looks at one TCR beta chain sequence and its context. Its target is unknown. This entry is derived from a study of CXCR3-negative and CXCR3-positive naive CD8 T cells. Notes on the study in general: CXCR3-expressing naive cells carried TRB CDR3s more hydrophobic than those of CXCR3-negative naive cells.

TRB cDNA libraries were made by UMI-labeled 5' RACE. Using the 5' RACE reads, TCRdb records one entry per CDR3 protein without DNA. Across tens of thousands of distinct CDR3 sequences, the top ten clones capture around 0.51% of the sample. All CD8+ T cell subsets were sorted in triplicate at hundreds of thousands of cells each. CDR3 length: 15 amino acids. Germline CDR1 is LNHDA and CDR2 is SQIVND (reference sequence). This clonotype was obtained from a human donor in good health. Some clones in this sample may be carry-over from other donors' samples. The sequenced sample was naive CXCR3+ CD8+ T cells from blood. Subset: CD45RO-CCR7+CD27+CD95- naive CD8+ T cells expressing CXCR3 (TNR3+). V usage is TRBV19 and J usage is TRBJ2-7; TCRdb's D call, TRBD2, is unchecked because there is no DNA. The CDR3 here is CASRDAVGPSYEQYF.